The TCR beta chain under discussion was sequenced for a study of radiation and T cells in renal cell carcinoma. Findings and limits, study-wide: Top tumor clonotypes rose in blood 2 weeks post-radiation, then contracted. Pretreatment tumor biopsies were lacking, so baseline clonotypes are unknown.

The time point denotes: baseline pretreatment blood. Treatment meaning: 15 Gy SBRT to primary tumor, nephrectomy 4 weeks later. The patient's renal cell carcinoma had clear cell pathology. CDR1 is SGDLS and CDR2 is YYNGEE in the germline V gene. CDR3 size: 21 residues. Germline trimming cut 0 bases from V and 5 bases from J; bases unmatched to any gene: 19. Assay used: immunoSEQ multiplex PCR; TCRdb lists only in-frame clones, some missing. Among 150,000 or so clones, around nine tenths were seen once, and the ten largest hold 12%. Note on this clone: Its antigen is not identified.

Here the sequenced sample was blood, taken from a patient whose treatment included radiotherapy and nephrectomy. The chain joins TRBV9 to TRBJ2-1; 11 bases map to TRBD2. This sequence originates from a woman between 45 and 65 years old with renal cell carcinoma. CDR3 region: CASSVGLPGGLAGGTHNEQFF. The CDR3 DNA sequence: TGTGCCAGCAGCGTAGGCTTACCCGGAGGGCTAGCGGGGGGCACGCACAATGAGCAGTTCTTC.